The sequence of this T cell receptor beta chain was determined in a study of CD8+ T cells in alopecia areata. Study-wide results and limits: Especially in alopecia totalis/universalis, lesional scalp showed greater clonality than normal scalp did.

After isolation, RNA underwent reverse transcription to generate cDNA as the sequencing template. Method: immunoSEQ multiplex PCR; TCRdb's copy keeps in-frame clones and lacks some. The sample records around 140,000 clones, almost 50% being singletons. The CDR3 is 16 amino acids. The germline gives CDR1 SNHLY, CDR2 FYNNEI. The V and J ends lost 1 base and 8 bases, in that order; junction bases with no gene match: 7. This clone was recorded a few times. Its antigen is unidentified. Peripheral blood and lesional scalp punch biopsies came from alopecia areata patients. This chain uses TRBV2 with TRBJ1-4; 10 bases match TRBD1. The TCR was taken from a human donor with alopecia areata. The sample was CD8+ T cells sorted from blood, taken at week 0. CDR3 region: CASSEGTGGPWEKLFF. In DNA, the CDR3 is TGTGCCAGCAGTGAAGGGACAGGGGGTCCCTGGGAAAAACTGTTTTTT.